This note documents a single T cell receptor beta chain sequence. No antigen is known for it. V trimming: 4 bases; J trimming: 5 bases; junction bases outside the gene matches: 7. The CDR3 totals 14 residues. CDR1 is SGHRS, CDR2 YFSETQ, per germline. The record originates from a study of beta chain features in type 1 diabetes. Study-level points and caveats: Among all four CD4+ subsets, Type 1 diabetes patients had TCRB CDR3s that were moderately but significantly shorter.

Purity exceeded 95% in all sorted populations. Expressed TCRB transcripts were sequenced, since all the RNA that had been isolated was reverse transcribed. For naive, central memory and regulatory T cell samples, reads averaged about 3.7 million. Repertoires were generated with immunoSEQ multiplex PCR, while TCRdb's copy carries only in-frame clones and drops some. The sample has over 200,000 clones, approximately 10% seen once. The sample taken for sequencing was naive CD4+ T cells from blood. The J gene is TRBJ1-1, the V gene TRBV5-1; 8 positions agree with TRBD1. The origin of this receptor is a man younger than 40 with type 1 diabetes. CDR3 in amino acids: CASSTGTGMTEAFF. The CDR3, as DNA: TGCGCCAGCAGCACCGGGACAGGAATGACTGAAGCTTTCTTT.